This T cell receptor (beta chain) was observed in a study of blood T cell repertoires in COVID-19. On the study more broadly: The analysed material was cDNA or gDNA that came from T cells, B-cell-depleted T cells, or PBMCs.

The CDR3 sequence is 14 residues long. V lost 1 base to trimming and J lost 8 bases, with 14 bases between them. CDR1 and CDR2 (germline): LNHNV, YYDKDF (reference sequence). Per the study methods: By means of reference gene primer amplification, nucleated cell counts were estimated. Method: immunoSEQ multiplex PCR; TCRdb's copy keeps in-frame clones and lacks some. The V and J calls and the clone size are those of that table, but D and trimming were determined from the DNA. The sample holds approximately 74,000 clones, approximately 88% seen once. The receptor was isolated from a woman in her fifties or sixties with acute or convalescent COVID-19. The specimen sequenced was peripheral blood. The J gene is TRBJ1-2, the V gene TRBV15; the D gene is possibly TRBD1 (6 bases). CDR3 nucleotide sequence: TGTGCCACCAGCAGAGGGACAGACCCTCGGGGCTACACCTTC. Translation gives CATSRGTDPRGYTF. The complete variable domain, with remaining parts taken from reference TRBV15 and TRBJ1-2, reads DAMVIQNPRYQVTQFGKPVTLSCSQTLNHNVMYWYQQKSSQAPKLLFHYYDKDFNNEADTPDNFQSRRPNTSFCFLDIRSPGLGDTAMYLCATSRGTDPRGYTFGSGTRLTVV.